Listed here are 18 T cell receptor beta chains from one sample, sequenced in a study of cytomegalovirus exposure and HLA in healthy donors. The PCR was carried out with 60 Vbeta primers and 13 Jbeta primers. The table came from immunoSEQ multiplex PCR; TCRdb's copy has only in-frame clones and leaves some out. The sample yields 200,000 or so clones, under 90% seen once. The sequenced sample was PBMCs. The receptors derive from a boy younger than 10 in good health and CMV-seronegative.

The chain links TRBV4-3 to TRBJ1-6, with 8 bases that match TRBD1. Trimming took 0 bases from V and 7 from J; bases not matched to a gene: 8. This CDR3 is built from 17 residues. CDR1 is LGHNA and CDR2 is YSLEER in the germline V gene. The CDR3 DNA reads as TGCGCCAGCAGCCAAGAATCAGGGGGCGCATTCAATTCACCCCTCCACTTT. Protein sequence: CASSQESGGAFNSPLHF.

This chain uses TRBV9 with TRBJ2-1, with TRBD2 as a possible D gene (6 bases). The CDR3 is 11 residues long. Germline V gene data show CDR1 as SGDLS and CDR2 as YYNGEE. The germline V and J ends were trimmed by 3 bases and 9 bases, with 7 bases remaining between them. CDR3 nucleotide sequence: TGTGCCAGCAGCGCCGGGGGTGAGCAGTTCTTC. Its translation is CASSAGGEQFF. Together with reference TRBV9 and TRBJ2-1, the CDR3 gives the full variable domain: DSGVTQTPKHLITATGQRVTLRCSPRSGDLSVYWYQQSLDQGLQFLIQYYNGEERAKGNILERFSAQQFPDLHSELNLSSLELGDSALYFCASSAGGEQFFGPGTRLTVL.

The chain joins TRBV4-3 to TRBJ2-3; D gene ambiguous. CDR1 LGHNA and CDR2 YSLEER come from the germline V gene. This CDR3 has 14 residues. The V gene lost 0 bases and the J gene lost 2 bases, with 6 bases spanning the gap. The CDR3 region has the DNA TGCGCCAGCAGCCAAGATCTAACCACAGATACGCAGTATTTT. Protein sequence: CASSQDLTTDTQYF.

The CDR3 DNA reads TGTGCCAGCAGCGCGGGGACAGTCTCCTTTGGCTACACCTTC. As protein: CASSAGTVSFGYTF. The chain recombines TRBV7-2 with TRBJ1-2; 7 bases map to TRBD1. This CDR3 region has 14 residues. CDR1 SGHTA and CDR2 FQGNSA come from the germline V gene. J lost 7 bases, V lost 5 bases, and 10 bases had no gene match.

This sequence joins TRBV27 and TRBJ2-5, with D tentatively TRBD2 (5 bases). CDR3 length equals 15 residues. V dropped 3 bases and J dropped 4 bases, with 15 bases sitting between them. Germline loops: CDR1 MNHEY, CDR2 SMNVEV (reference sequence). The CDR3 here is CASSFTGLGVETQYF. DNA for the CDR3: TGTGCCAGCAGTTTTACCGGACTCGGGGTAGAGACCCAGTACTTC.

The chain joins TRBV5-1 to TRBJ2-7, with D maybe TRBD2 (5 bases). The CDR3 spans 15 residues. V lost 7 bases to trimming and J lost 2 bases, with 19 bases between them. Germline CDR1 SGHRS, CDR2 YFSETQ. The CDR3 spells CASSKSMTGTYEQYF. The CDR3 DNA reads TGCGCCAGCTCCAAATCGATGACGGGAACCTACGAGCAGTACTTC.

V gene TRBV6-5 combines with J gene TRBJ1-2, with TRBD1 matching over 8 bases. The CDR3 runs 14 residues. Germline assignment: CDR1 MNHEY and CDR2 SVGAGI. With 10 bases clipped from V and 7 bases from J, the junction kept 14 bases outside the gene matches. The CDR3 spells CATNRRWTGSGYTF. The CDR3 DNA reads TGTGCCACCAACAGACGTTGGACAGGGAGTGGCTACACCTTC.

The rearrangement links TRBV10-3 to TRBJ2-6, with D tentatively TRBD1 (7 bases). From germline, CDR1 is ENHRY and CDR2 SYGVKD. The CDR3 runs to 13 residues. V was shortened by 11 bases and J by 2 bases, with 10 bases between the two germline ends. The CDR3 DNA reads as TGTGCCTCAGGGGGGACTGGGGCCAACGTCCTGACTTTC. Residues: CASGGTGANVLTF.

The rearrangement links TRBV7-2 to TRBJ1-1; 7 positions match TRBD1. V was pared by 5 bases and J by 11 bases, with 20 bases of the junction left unmatched. The CDR3 is 16 amino acids. Per the germline V gene, CDR1 is SGHTA and CDR2 is FQGNSA. CDR3 region: CASSQATGWGMDTAFF. For the CDR3, the DNA is TGTGCCAGCAGCCAAGCGACAGGGTGGGGGATGGATACGGCTTTCTTT.

J is TRBJ2-3 and V is TRBV25-1; D possibly corresponds to TRBD2 (6 bases). Looked up from germline, CDR1 is MGHDK and CDR2 is SYGVNS. The CDR3 contains 13 residues. V dropped 6 bases and J dropped 1 base, with 8 bases sitting between them. The CDR3 DNA reads TGTGCCAGCAGGGCTAGCGGCACAGATACGCAGTATTTT. It codes for CASRASGTDTQYF.

J is TRBJ2-1 and V is TRBV6-6, with a tentative D call TRBD1 (5 bases). V shed 5 bases and J shed 6 bases, with 17 bases lying between them. The CDR3 sequence is 15 residues long. From germline, CDR1 is MNHNY and CDR2 SVGAGI (reference sequence). The DNA for the CDR3 is TGTGCCAGCAGTCGACCCAGGGAAACGGGCAATGAGCAGTTCTTC. This gives the protein CASSRPRETGNEQFF.

This chain uses TRBV5-4 with TRBJ1-4; weak D call: TRBD1 (6 bases). Germline CDR1 reads SGHNT; CDR2 reads YYREEE (reference sequence). V gave up 0 bases and J gave up 6 bases, with 6 bases separating them. This CDR3 has 13 residues. The DNA of the CDR3 is TGTGCCAGCAGCTTGGACAGGGATGAAAAACTGTTTTTT. This sequence encodes CASSLDRDEKLFF.

This clone was observed a handful of times. The V and J genes are TRBV10-3 and TRBJ2-3, with 9 bases matching TRBD2. CDR1 and CDR2 (germline): ENHRY, SYGVKD. With V trimmed by 3 bases and J by 5 bases, 3 bases remained unmatched. The CDR3 covers 14 residues. The CDR3 loop reads CAISDRLAEDTQYF. CDR3 nucleotides: TGTGCCATCAGTGACCGACTAGCGGAAGATACGCAGTATTTT.

CDR3 DNA: TGTGCCAGCAGCGTAGGGTCCGGGGTTCACAATGAGCAGTTCTTC. Amino acid sequence: CASSVGSGVHNEQFF. The chain has TRBV9 and TRBJ2-1; tentative D call: TRBD2 (5 bases). V was trimmed by 0 bases and J by 5 bases, leaving 12 bases between them. CDR3 length: 15 residues. The V gene's germline CDR1 is SGDLS and CDR2 YYNGEE.

V and J are TRBV27 and TRBJ2-5; a weak D match, TRBD2 (7 bases). The CDR3 spans 17 residues. Germline values: CDR1 MNHEY, CDR2 SMNVEV (reference sequence). V lost 5 bases, J lost 2 bases, and 21 bases lay in between. CDR3 sequence: CASSPNRVAGVQETQYF. The CDR3 region has the DNA TGTGCCAGCAGTCCCAACAGGGTCGCGGGGGTACAAGAGACCCAGTACTTC.

V and J are TRBV7-9 and TRBJ2-2; D is ambiguous. Deletions cut 1 base from V and 3 bases from J, with 9 bases between. CDR1 SEHNR and CDR2 FQNEAQ come from the germline V gene (reference sequence). The CDR3 extends over 15 amino acids. The CDR3 bases are TGTGCCAGCAGCTTAGGCGGTCCCTACACCGGGGAGCTGTTTTTT. Amino acid sequence: CASSLGGPYTGELFF. Full variable domain (rest looked up from reference TRBV7-9 and TRBJ2-2): DTGVSQNPRHKITKRGQNVTFRCDPISEHNRLYWYRQTLGQGPEFLTYFQNEAQLEKSRLLSDRFSAERPKGSFSTLEIQRTEQGDSAMYLCASSLGGPYTGELFFGEGSRLTVL.

V is TRBV27 and J is TRBJ1-4, with 9 nucleotides matching TRBD1. Germline CDR1 MNHEY, CDR2 SMNVEV (reference sequence). The CDR3 is 14 amino acids. With V trimmed by 4 bases and J by 8 bases, 5 bases remained unmatched. As DNA, the CDR3 is TGTGCCAGCAGTTCTACAGGGGGCGACGAAAAACTGTTTTTT. Amino acid sequence: CASSSTGGDEKLFF.

The gene calls are TRBV29-1 and TRBJ2-3; possibly TRBD1 for D (6 bases). The germline gives CDR1 SQVTM, CDR2 ANQGSEA. The CDR3 covers 14 residues. Deletions cut 0 bases from V and 4 bases from J, with 11 bases between. CDR3 amino acids: CSVEDRRQADTQYF. The CDR3 DNA reads TGCAGCGTTGAAGACCGCCGACAGGCAGATACGCAGTATTTT.